This TCR beta chain is from a study of cytomegalovirus exposure and HLA in healthy donors. On this clone: What it binds is not known.

In the PCR, 60 Vbeta and 13 Jbeta primers were used. Using immunoSEQ multiplex PCR, the repertoire was profiled, and TCRdb retains in-frame clones only, with some absent. The sample carries 150,000 to 200,000 clones, about four fifths recorded once. The CDR3 totals 15 residues. Per germline, CDR1 SEHNR and CDR2 FQNEAQ (reference sequence). Trimming removed 2 bases from V and 2 bases from J, with 10 bases in between. Study-level results: In vitro checks showed that a few CMV-associated chains really do target CMV antigens. As was reported, the HLA-A and HLA-B alleles of most subjects were accurately predicted from TCR beta sequences. In a later analysis, TCR association rates varied by HLA locus: DRB1 most, HLA-C fewest. An analysis done earlier found most TCR beta V segments productive about 87% or about 30% of the time.

The chain uses TRBV7-9 and TRBJ1-3; D unclear. The TCR sequence derives from a man younger than 35 in good health and CMV-seronegative. Sequenced input: PBMCs. The CDR3 nucleotides read TGTGCCAGCAGCTTAACTGTGAATACTGGAAACACCATATATTTT. Protein product: CASSLTVNTGNTIYF.